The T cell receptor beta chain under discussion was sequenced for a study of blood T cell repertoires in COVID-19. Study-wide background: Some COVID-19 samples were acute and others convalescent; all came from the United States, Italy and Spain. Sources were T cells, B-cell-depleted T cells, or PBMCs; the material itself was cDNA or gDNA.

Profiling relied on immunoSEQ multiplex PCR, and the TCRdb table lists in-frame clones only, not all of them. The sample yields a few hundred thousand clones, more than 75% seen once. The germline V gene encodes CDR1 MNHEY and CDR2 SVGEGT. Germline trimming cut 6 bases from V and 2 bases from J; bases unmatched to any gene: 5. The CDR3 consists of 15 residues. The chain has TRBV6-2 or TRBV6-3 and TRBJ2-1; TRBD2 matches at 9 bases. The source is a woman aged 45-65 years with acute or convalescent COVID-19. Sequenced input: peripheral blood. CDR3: CASSPLAGAYNEQFF. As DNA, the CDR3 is TGTGCCAGCAGCCCCTTAGCGGGGGCCTACAATGAGCAGTTCTTC.